The rows below give T cell receptor beta chains drawn from one sample of a study of cytomegalovirus exposure and HLA in healthy donors. Profiled with immunoSEQ multiplex PCR; TCRdb holds only in-frame clones, not every one. This sample has 150,000 to 200,000 clones, with roughly 80% found just once. Sequencing was performed on PBMCs. These receptors were obtained from a woman aged 40-49 years in good health and CMV-seronegative. The CDR3 runs from the conserved cysteine through the conserved F or W. D genes are given only for firm matches. The size field is filled for only some rows; it gives once, few, many or a size class.

TRBV28	TRBJ2-5	-	-	TGTGCCAGCAGTACTAACTTGGGTCCCGAGACCCAGTACTTC	CASSTNLGPETQYF
TRBV9	TRBJ2-7	-	-	TGTGCCAGTAGCCCGAGTGAACCTTCCTACGAGCAGTACTTC	CASSPSEPSYEQYF
TRBV2	TRBJ1-1	-	-	TGTGCCAGCCGAAAGGGGCCTGAAGCTTTCTTT	CASRKGPEAFF
TRBV28	TRBJ1-1	-	few	TGTGCCAGCAGTTTAATAGCGGCGGGGCCATCTGAAGCTTTCTTT	CASSLIAAGPSEAFF
TRBV5-6	TRBJ1-5	TRBD1	-	TGTGCCAGCAGCTTGTTGGGACAGGTGCATCAGCCCCAGCATTTT	CASSLLGQVHQPQHF
TRBV19	TRBJ1-1	TRBD1	-	TGTGCCAGTAGCCCCTGGACAGGTCTAGTCACTGAAGCTTTCTTT	CASSPWTGLVTEAFF
TRBV28	TRBJ2-5	TRBD1	-	TGTGCCAGCAGTTGGACAGGGGGAGAGACCCAGTACTTC	CASSWTGGETQYF
TRBV6-5	TRBJ1-5	TRBD1	once	TGTGCCAGCAGTAAGAGGACAGGGGGCAATCAGCCCCAGCATTTT	CASSKRTGGNQPQHF
TRBV4-3	TRBJ2-5	-	-	TGCGCCAGCAGCCAAGCCCCAACGGTAGCTTTGGGGACCCAGTACTTC	CASSQAPTVALGTQYF
TRBV4-2	TRBJ1-1	-	-	TGTGCCAGCAGCCAAACAGGGACCATGAACACTGAAGCTTTCTTT	CASSQTGTMNTEAFF
TRBV28	TRBJ1-2	TRBD1	-	TGTGCCAGCAACCCTGGAGGGGGCCATGGCTACACCTTC	CASNPGGGHGYTF
TRBV2	TRBJ2-2	-	-	TGTGCCAGCAATCATCCGGGACAGAACACCGGGGAGCTGTTTTTT	CASNHPGQNTGELFF
TRBV7-8	TRBJ2-7	-	-	TGTGCCAGCAGCCCTTTCAGCTCCTACGAGCAGTACTTC	CASSPFSSYEQYF
TRBV2	TRBJ1-4	TRBD1	-	TGTGCCAGCAGTCCCCAGGGGGTAATGGGAAAACTGTTTTTT	CASSPQGVMGKLFF
TRBV28	TRBJ1-2	-	-	TGTGCCAGCAGTTTTATCCCAGGGCACGCTGGCTACACCTTC	CASSFIPGHAGYTF
TRBV18	TRBJ2-5	-	-	TGTGCCAGCTCCCGAGATGAGACCCAGTACTTC	CASSRDETQYF
TRBV6-1	TRBJ1-1	TRBD1	-	TGTGCCAGCAGTGACGGGACAGGAGTGAACACTGAAGCTTTCTTT	CASSDGTGVNTEAFF
TRBV15	TRBJ2-2	TRBD2	few	TGTGCCACCAGCTCCGGACTAGCACGAGTTTGGGGAAACACCGGGGAGCTGTTTTTT	CATSSGLARVWGNTGELFF
TRBV28	TRBJ2-1	-	-	TGTGCCAGCTCCCTTCCGTCCTACAATGAGCAGTTCTTC	CASSLPSYNEQFF
TRBV4-2	TRBJ2-1	-	-	TGTGCCAGCAGCCAGGAGGGGGCGACAGCCAATGAGCAGTTCTTC	CASSQEGATANEQFF
TRBV27	TRBJ1-6	TRBD1	-	TGTGCCAGCAGTTCCGGGACAGGGGTCTCACCCCTCCACTTT	CASSSGTGVSPLHF
TRBV7-6	TRBJ2-5	TRBD1	-	TGTGCCGCAACAGGGGGCTTACAAGAGACCCAGTACTTC	CAATGGLQETQYF
TRBV9	TRBJ2-3	TRBD1	-	TGTGCCAGCAGCCCACCCGACAGGGTTTATTCAGATACGCAGTATTTT	CASSPPDRVYSDTQYF
TRBV7-2	TRBJ2-3	TRBD2	-	TGTGCCAGCAGCTTAAGGAGCGGGGGGGGCACAGATACGCAGTATTTT	CASSLRSGGGTDTQYF
TRBV30	TRBJ2-4	TRBD1	-	TGTGCCTGGGACAGGGCAAACAGTCAGTACTTC	CAWDRANSQYF
TRBV7-9	TRBJ2-7	-	-	TGTGCCAGCACAATGGACAACTACGAGCAGTACTTC	CASTMDNYEQYF
TRBV7-9	TRBJ2-3	TRBD2	-	TGTGCCAGCAGCGCCGGGACTAGCGGGGGGGTGGGCACAGATACGCAGTATTTT	CASSAGTSGGVGTDTQYF
TRBV27	TRBJ2-3	TRBD1	-	TGTGCCAGCAGTCGGGGGCGGGACAGGGGGCCTACGCAGTATTTT	CASSRGRDRGPTQYF
TRBV11-2	TRBJ1-2	TRBD1	-	TGTGCCAGCAGCCCCTGGACAGGGGGGGACTATGGCTACACCTTC	CASSPWTGGDYGYTF
TRBV6-5	TRBJ1-2	-	-	TGTGCCAGCAAAGGAGGGGTCTATGGCTACACCTTC	CASKGGVYGYTF
TRBV28	TRBJ1-2	TRBD1	-	TGTGCCAGCAGTACGGGACAGGGGGTTAAAAGGGATGGCTACACCTTC	CASSTGQGVKRDGYTF
TRBV4-1	TRBJ2-7	TRBD2	-	TGCGCCAGCTCTGAAGGACCGGGACTAGCGGCTTACGAGCAGTACTTC	CASSEGPGLAAYEQYF
TRBV2	TRBJ2-1	TRBD2	once	TGTGCCAGCAAGGTGCTAGCGGGGGGCGAGGAGCAGTTCTTC	CASKVLAGGEEQFF
TRBV4-3	TRBJ1-3	TRBD1	-	TGCGCCAGCAGCCAGGCCTTACAGGGGGCCTCTGGAAACACCATATATTTT	CASSQALQGASGNTIYF
TRBV25-1	TRBJ1-1	-	-	TGTGCCGCGAAGGGGACTGAAGCTTTCTTT	CAAKGTEAFF
TRBV7-9	TRBJ2-3	TRBD1	-	TGTGCCAGCAGCTCTGGACAGGGAAGGGCAGATACGCAGTATTTT	CASSSGQGRADTQYF